Sequencing of this T cell receptor beta chain was carried out in a study of blood T cell repertoires in COVID-19. About the research overall: Whether acute or convalescent, the COVID-19 samples came from the United States, Italy and Spain. PBMCs, B-cell-depleted T cells, or T cells were the source of the cDNA or gDNA that made up the material.

Germline V CDR1 and CDR2: SEHNR, FQNEAQ (reference sequence). CDR3 length equals 13 residues. Trimming took off 3 bases at V and 5 bases at J, with 10 bases between the two ends. Original processing methods: Amplifying reference gene primers gave estimates of nucleated cell counts. TCRdb keeps only in-frame clones here, not all; method: immunoSEQ multiplex PCR. The DNA gave D and trimming, while V, J and clone size come from that table. This sample has some 38,000 clones, with about 85% found just once. The rearrangement uses TRBV7-9 and TRBJ2-5; no firm D call. The source of this sequence is a man aged 70-80 years with acute or convalescent COVID-19. The specimen was peripheral blood. The CDR3 protein is CASSFSGPETQYF. The CDR3 coding sequence is TGTGCCAGCAGCTTCTCAGGTCCTGAGACCCAGTACTTC.